The present T cell receptor (beta chain) was sequenced within a study of blood T cell repertoires in COVID-19. Study information: Whether acute or convalescent, the COVID-19 samples came from the United States, Italy and Spain.

In the authors' methods: Quantification of nucleated cells was approximated via reference gene primer amplification. Repertoires were generated with immunoSEQ multiplex PCR, while TCRdb's copy carries only in-frame clones and drops some. D and trimming come from the DNA, and the V and J calls and clone size come from that table. The profile shows hundreds of thousands of clones, 86% of them singletons. Trimming cost V 3 bases and J 7 bases; bases outside gene matches: 6. The V gene's germline CDR1 is MNHEY and CDR2 SVGAGI. This CDR3 is built from 15 residues. The clonotype comes from a woman aged 25 to 45 with active or convalescent COVID-19. Material for sequencing was peripheral blood. V is TRBV6-5 and J is TRBJ1-6; 7 bases line up with TRBD1. CDR3 region: CASSYEGAKNSPLHF. For the CDR3, the DNA is TGTGCCAGCAGTTATGAGGGGGCGAAGAATTCACCCCTCCACTTT.